The sequence of this T cell receptor (beta chain) was determined in a study of radiotherapy plus CTLA-4 blockade in lung cancer. Study findings and constraints: Clones of tumor-derived TCRs expanded in blood after radiotherapy plus ipilimumab.

For this clone: The antigen is unknown.

This table comes from immunoSEQ multiplex PCR, and its TCRdb copy is limited to in-frame clones, with some not included. The table lists some 62,000 clones, about 72% of them singletons. Germline V gives CDR1 SGHTA, CDR2 FQGNSA. V lost 3 bases to trimming and J lost 4 bases, with 13 bases between them. The CDR3 runs to 15 residues. The starting material was peripheral blood, obtained from a patient treated with radiotherapy plus ipilimumab. The sequence came from a human donor with non-small cell lung cancer who had a complete response to radiotherapy plus ipilimumab. V is TRBV7-2 and J is TRBJ1-3, with D hard to call. In DNA, the CDR3 is TGTGCCAGCAGCTTCGCCGGTGATGGCGGAAACACCATATATTTT. Translating gives CASSFAGDGGNTIYF.